These 13 T cell receptor beta chains were sequenced from one sample in a study of T cells in Graves' hyperthyroidism and ophthalmopathy. RNA transcripts gave rise to amplified TCR beta CDR3 regions. HTBI primers were used for first-round RT-PCR of the TCR CDR3. TCRdb redid the calling of the multiplex PCR reads with MiXCR, one entry per CDR3 protein. Here the sample spans approximately 630,000 distinct CDR3 sequences, 15% to 20% being singletons. Sample: blood. These receptors originate from a young woman with Graves' hyperthyroidism.

There are many counts of this clonotype. The CDR3 sequence: CSVEDRSAGGSTDTQYF. CDR3 nucleotide sequence: TGCAGCGTTGAAGATCGGTCGGCGGGGGGGAGCACAGATACGCAGTATTTT. The gene calls are TRBV29-1 and TRBJ2-3; TRBD2 agrees at 9 bases. The CDR3 loop spans 17 amino acids. Germline lookup yields CDR1 SQVTM and CDR2 ANQGSEA. V lost 0 bases, J lost 0 bases, and 7 bases stayed unmatched.

DNA for the CDR3: TGCAGCGTTGACCTCCGTGGGGCAGAGACTAACTATGGCTACACCTTC. This codes for CSVDLRGAETNYGYTF. The J gene is TRBJ1-2, the V gene TRBV29-1; D is perhaps TRBD1 (5 bases). Trimming removed 3 bases from V and 0 bases from J, with 17 bases in between. Germline CDR1 and CDR2: SQVTM and ANQGSEA. The CDR3 contains 16 residues. Combining the CDR3 with reference TRBV29-1 and TRBJ1-2 gives the whole variable domain SAVISQKPSRDICQRGTSLTIQCQVDSQVTMMFWYRQQPGQSLTLIATANQGSEATYESGFVIDKFPISRPNLTFSTLTVSNMSPEDSSIYLCSVDLRGAETNYGYTFGSGTRLTVV.

This clonotype was detected ten times or more. V gene TRBV2 combines with J gene TRBJ2-5; D is perhaps TRBD1 or TRBD2 (5 bases each). V was pared by 7 bases and J by 0 bases, with 12 bases between. The CDR3 runs to 14 residues. Germline V CDR1 and CDR2: SNHLY, FYNNEI. The CDR3 reads CASTLGTHQETQYF. The CDR3 DNA sequence: TGTGCCAGCACCTTAGGGACGCACCAAGAGACCCAGTACTTC.

This clonotype showed up many times. The CDR3 DNA reads as TGTGCTAGTTCTTCCGAAAACCAGGAAAAACTGTTTTTT. It codes for CASSSENQEKLFF. The chain employs TRBV12-5 and TRBJ1-4; D not certain. This CDR3 is built from 13 residues. The V end lost 8 bases, the J end lost 8 bases, and 15 bases lay between the germline ends. From germline, CDR1 is LGHNT and CDR2 FRNRAP. The whole variable domain, filled in from reference TRBV12-5 and TRBJ1-4, reads DARVTQTPRHKVTEMGQEVTMRCQPILGHNTVFWYRQTMMQGLELLAYFRNRAPLDDSGMPKDRFSAEMPDATLATLKIQPSEPRDSAVYFCASSSENQEKLFFGSGTQLSVL.

This clonotype was recorded many times. This sequence joins TRBV7-6 and TRBJ1-1, with TRBD1 matching over 7 bases. The germline gives CDR1 SGHVS, CDR2 FNYEAQ. V dropped 6 bases and J dropped 5; count of bases not matched to a gene: 9. This CDR3 has 14 amino acids. The chain's CDR3 is CASRSGGSYTEAFF. Here the CDR3 DNA reads TGTGCCAGCAGATCAGGGGGTTCGTATACTGAAGCTTTCTTT.

This chain joins TRBV6-1 and TRBJ1-2; 7 bases agree with TRBD1. J was trimmed by 9 bases and V by 6 bases; bases with no gene match: 13. Germline V lookup: CDR1 MNHNS, CDR2 SASEGT. This CDR3 is 14 amino acids long. The CDR3 bases are TGTGCCAGCAGCCCTGGACAGGCGGTCGGGCGCTACACCTTC. It codes for CASSPGQAVGRYTF.

V gene TRBV5-1 combines with J gene TRBJ1-1, with 9 bases matching TRBD1. The CDR3 runs 14 residues. Germline V lookup: CDR1 SGHRS, CDR2 YFSETQ. Unmatched junction bases numbered 3, after V lost 3 bases and J lost 3 bases. CDR3 nucleotide sequence: TGCGCCAGCAGCTCGGGACAGGGCCACACTGAAGCTTTCTTT. Amino acid sequence: CASSSGQGHTEAFF.

This chain connects TRBV19 to TRBJ2-7, with D perhaps TRBD1 (6 bases). V lost 3 bases and J lost 6, with 18 bases in between. The CDR3 runs 15 residues. Per germline, CDR1 LNHDA and CDR2 SQIVND (reference sequence). CDR3 sequence (DNA): TGTGCCAGTAGTATGACGGGGACACAACTCTCCGAGCAGTACTTC. This encodes CASSMTGTQLSEQYF.

This clonotype was recorded many times. The chain carries TRBV6-6 and TRBJ1-1, with TRBD1 identical over 11 bases. J was trimmed by 6 bases and V by 2 bases; bases with no gene match: 2. CDR3 size: 14 residues. From germline, CDR1 is MNHNY and CDR2 SVGAGI (reference sequence). The CDR3 loop reads CASSYRDRGAEAFF. The CDR3 DNA follows: TGTGCCAGCAGTTACAGGGACAGGGGGGCTGAAGCTTTCTTT.

This chain joins TRBV6-1 and TRBJ2-7; possibly TRBD2 for D (6 bases). The CDR3 covers 13 residues. The V end was cut by 5 bases, the J end by 7 bases, with 15 bases between. Germline values: CDR1 MNHNS, CDR2 SASEGT. CDR3 amino acids: CASSPYGGGEQYF. CDR3 nucleotides: TGTGCCAGCAGTCCCTACGGGGGAGGAGAGCAGTACTTC.

This clonotype was seen ten or more times. J is TRBJ1-2 and V is TRBV24-1; D remains ambiguous. V lost 5 bases and J lost 2, with 8 bases in between. This CDR3 contains 13 residues. Germline V gene data show CDR1 as KGHDR and CDR2 as SFDVKD. In DNA form, the CDR3 reads TGTGCCACCAGTGGGGCAGTCAACTATGGCTACACCTTC. Its protein is CATSGAVNYGYTF.

The chain carries TRBV27 and TRBJ1-6; D is undetermined. V was trimmed by 2 bases and J by 9 bases, leaving 8 bases between them. Germline assignment: CDR1 MNHEY and CDR2 SMNVEV (reference sequence). The CDR3 is 13 residues long. The CDR3 DNA sequence: TGTGCCAGCAGTTTAGCGGGCTCTTCACCCCTCCACTTT. This codes for CASSLAGSSPLHF.

The sample holds many counts of this clonotype. The chain combines TRBV7-2 with TRBJ2-1, with 11 bases that match TRBD1. J lost 4 bases, V lost 3 bases, and 8 bases had no gene match. The CDR3 contains 17 residues. Germline V gene data show CDR1 as SGHTA and CDR2 as FQGNSA. This CDR3 is CASSLSGQGVGYNEQFF. The DNA of the CDR3 is TGTGCCAGCAGCTTGTCGGGACAGGGGGTGGGGTACAATGAGCAGTTCTTC.